These T cell receptor beta chains were read from a single sample in a study of blood T cell repertoires in COVID-19. The data were produced by immunoSEQ multiplex PCR, yet TCRdb's version contains in-frame clones alone and is incomplete. This sample has more than 250,000 clones; more than 75% occur once, and the top ten carry about 1.9%. The sample consisted of peripheral blood. The receptors here all came from a young woman who had recovered from COVID-19. Each CDR3 is given with its conserved first and last residue. Rows give clone size only sometimes, using once, few, many, or a class for an expanded clone.

TRBJ1-1 | NA | TRBV6-2/TRBV6-3 | CASSSRTLRNTEAFF
TRBJ2-7 | NA | TRBV5-1 | CASSFGTGSHEQYF
TRBJ2-7 | NA | TRBV5-1 | CASGRGGSVGEQYF
TRBJ2-1 | NA | TRBV5-4 | CASSQQGPLYNEQFF
TRBJ1-1 | few | TRBV15 | CATSRGDRIMNTEAFF
TRBJ1-2 | NA | TRBV3-1/TRBV3-2 | CASSQESTVSYGYTF
TRBJ2-1 | NA | TRBV6-2/TRBV6-3 | CASSPEYNEQFF
TRBJ1-1 | NA | TRBV29-1 | CSVPGWRGRGTEAFF
TRBJ2-1 | NA | TRBV5-1 | CASSLEVGSSYNEQFF
TRBJ2-1 | NA | TRBV7-3 | CASSPQKGLIGGEQFF
TRBJ2-7 | NA | TRBV6-1 | CASSDPRASGGGNEQYF
TRBJ2-7 | NA | TRBV11-1 | CASSLGDRDYYEQYF
TRBJ2-7 | NA | TRBV6-2/TRBV6-3 | CASSDYSGKSYEQYF
TRBJ2-5 | NA | TRBV25-1 | CASSQTGLETQYF
TRBJ2-7 | NA | TRBV16 | CASSQLFQTTYERYF
TRBJ1-2 | few | TRBV20-1 | CSASSGALVTGYTF
TRBJ2-2 | NA | TRBV10-3 | CAISGGQMYTGELFF
TRBJ1-6 | NA | TRBV2 | CATRTDPGNSPLHF
TRBJ1-3 | NA | TRBV7-8 | CASSLDRDLGNTIYF
TRBJ1-2 | once | TRBV19 | CASTLQGQGAGYGYTF
TRBJ2-1 | NA | TRBV4-2 | CASSRGLAEPYNEQFF
TRBJ2-6 | NA | TRBV9 | CASSGGATGANVLTF
TRBJ2-1 | NA | TRBV2 | CASSPRTSGVYNEQFF
TRBJ1-2 | NA | TRBV5-4 | CASSSMTGGNYGYTF
TRBJ2-3 | NA | TRBV5-4 | CASSGTEDTQYF
TRBJ2-1 | NA | TRBV27 | CASSPLFFGRDNEQFF
TRBJ2-7 | NA | TRBV7-9 | CASSLLTVAYEQYF
TRBJ2-5 | NA | TRBV5-1 | CASAWGNGGETQYF